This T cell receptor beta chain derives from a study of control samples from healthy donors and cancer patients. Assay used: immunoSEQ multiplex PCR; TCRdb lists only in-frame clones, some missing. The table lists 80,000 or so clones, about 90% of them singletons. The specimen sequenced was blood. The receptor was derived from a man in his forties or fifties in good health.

This chain's CDR3 is CAFSQGYGYTF. CDR3 DNA sequence: TGTGCCTTCTCACAGGGTTATGGCTACACCTTC. The rearrangement joins TRBV30 to TRBJ1-2, with D possibly TRBD1 on 6 matching bases. There are 11 residues in the CDR3. Germline CDR1 and CDR2: GTSNPN and SVGIG (reference sequence). V was trimmed by 7 bases and J by 5 bases, leaving 11 bases between them.